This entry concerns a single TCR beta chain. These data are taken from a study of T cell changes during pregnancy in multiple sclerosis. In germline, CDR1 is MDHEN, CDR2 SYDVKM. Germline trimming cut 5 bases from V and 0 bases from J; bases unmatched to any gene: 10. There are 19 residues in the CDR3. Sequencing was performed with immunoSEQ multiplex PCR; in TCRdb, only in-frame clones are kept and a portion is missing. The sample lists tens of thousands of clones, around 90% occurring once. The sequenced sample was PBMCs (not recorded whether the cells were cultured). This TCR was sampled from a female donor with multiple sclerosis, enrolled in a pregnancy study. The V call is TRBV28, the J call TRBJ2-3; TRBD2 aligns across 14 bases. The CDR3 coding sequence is TGTGCCAGCAGTCCCCACCCCGGGACTAGCGGGAGTAGCACAGATACGCAGTATTTT. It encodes CASSPHPGTSGSSTDTQYF. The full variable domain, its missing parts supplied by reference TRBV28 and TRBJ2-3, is DVKVTQSSRYLVKRTGEKVFLECVQDMDHENMFWYRQDPGLGLRLIYFSYDVKMKEKGDIPEGYSVSREKKERFSLILESASTNQTSMYLCASSPHPGTSGSSTDTQYFGPGTRLTVL.